Sequencing of this TCR beta chain was carried out in a study of response to subunit inactivated influenza vaccine. Via MiXCR, TCRdb re-called the RT-PCR reads, giving one row per CDR3 protein. This table has some 800,000 distinct CDR3 sequences, about 20% appearing once. This clonotype originated in a man aged 45-65 years who received an inactivated influenza vaccine. The sequencing here drew on PBMCs from blood, taken roughly 5 days after vaccination.

CDR3 protein: CASSWRTADEAFF. CDR3 DNA sequence: TGTGCCAGCAGCTGGAGGACAGCAGATGAAGCTTTCTTT. V usage is TRBV7-2 and J usage is TRBJ1-1, with D maybe TRBD1 (6 bases). Germline V gives CDR1 SGHTA, CDR2 FQGNSA. V was cut by 4 bases and J by 7 bases, with 13 bases left in between. The CDR3 extends over 13 amino acids.